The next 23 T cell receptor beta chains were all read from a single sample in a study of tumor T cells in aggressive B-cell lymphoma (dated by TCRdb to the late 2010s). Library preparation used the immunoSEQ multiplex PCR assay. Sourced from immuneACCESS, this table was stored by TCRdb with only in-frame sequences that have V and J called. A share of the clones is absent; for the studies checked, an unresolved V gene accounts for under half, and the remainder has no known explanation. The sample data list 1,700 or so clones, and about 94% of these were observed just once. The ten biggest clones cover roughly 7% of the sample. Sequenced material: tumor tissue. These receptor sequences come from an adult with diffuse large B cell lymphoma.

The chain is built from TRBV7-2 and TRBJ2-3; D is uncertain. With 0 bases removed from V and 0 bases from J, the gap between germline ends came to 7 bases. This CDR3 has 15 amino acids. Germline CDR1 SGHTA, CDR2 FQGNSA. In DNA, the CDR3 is TGTGCCAGCAGCTTAGCCCCAGGTAGCACAGATACGCAGTATTTT. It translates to CASSLAPGSTDTQYF.

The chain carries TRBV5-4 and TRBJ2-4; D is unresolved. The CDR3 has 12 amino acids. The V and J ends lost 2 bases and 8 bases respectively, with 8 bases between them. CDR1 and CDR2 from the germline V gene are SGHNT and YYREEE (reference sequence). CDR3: CASSLASDIQYF. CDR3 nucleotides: TGTGCCAGCAGCTTAGCAAGCGACATTCAGTACTTC.

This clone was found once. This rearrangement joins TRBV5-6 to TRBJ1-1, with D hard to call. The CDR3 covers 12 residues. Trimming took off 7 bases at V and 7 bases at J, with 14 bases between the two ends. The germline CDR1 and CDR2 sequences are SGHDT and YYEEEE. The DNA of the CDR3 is TGTGCCAGCGATGATGGGCGGGATGAAGCTTTCTTT. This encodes CASDDGRDEAFF.

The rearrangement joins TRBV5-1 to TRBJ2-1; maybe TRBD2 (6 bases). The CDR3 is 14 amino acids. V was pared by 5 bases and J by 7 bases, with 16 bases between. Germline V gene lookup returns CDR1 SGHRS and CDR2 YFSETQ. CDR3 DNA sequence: TGCGCCAGCAGGTCGGGACTGTTTGAGAATGAGCAGTTCTTC. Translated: CASRSGLFENEQFF.

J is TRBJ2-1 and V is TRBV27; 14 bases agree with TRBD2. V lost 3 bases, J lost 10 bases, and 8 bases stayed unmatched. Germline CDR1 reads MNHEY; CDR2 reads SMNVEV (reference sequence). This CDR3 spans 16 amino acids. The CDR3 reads CASSFGTSGSSEEQFF. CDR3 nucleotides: TGTGCCAGCAGTTTTGGGACTAGCGGGAGTTCGGAAGAGCAGTTCTTC.

CDR3 sequence: CASSIVWGVYEQYF. Written as DNA, the CDR3 is TGTGCCAGTAGTATCGTTTGGGGGGTATACGAGCAGTACTTC. The V and J genes are TRBV19 and TRBJ2-7, with a possible D match to TRBD2 (6 bases). The CDR3 spans 14 residues. Germline assignment: CDR1 LNHDA and CDR2 SQIVND (reference sequence). Trimming took 3 bases from V and 4 from J, leaving 13 bases between them.

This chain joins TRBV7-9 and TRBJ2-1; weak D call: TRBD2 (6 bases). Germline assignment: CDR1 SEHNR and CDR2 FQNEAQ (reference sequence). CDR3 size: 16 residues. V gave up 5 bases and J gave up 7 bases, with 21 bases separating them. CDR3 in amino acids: CASSLYSGSLGNEQFF. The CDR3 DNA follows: TGTGCCAGCAGCCTTTATAGCGGTTCCCTCGGGAATGAGCAGTTCTTC.

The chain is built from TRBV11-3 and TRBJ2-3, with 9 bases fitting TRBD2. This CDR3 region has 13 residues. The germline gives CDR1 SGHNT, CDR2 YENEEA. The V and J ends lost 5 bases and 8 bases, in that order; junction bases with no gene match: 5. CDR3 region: CASSPGLASTQYF. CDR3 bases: TGTGCCAGCAGCCCGGGACTAGCCAGTACGCAGTATTTT.

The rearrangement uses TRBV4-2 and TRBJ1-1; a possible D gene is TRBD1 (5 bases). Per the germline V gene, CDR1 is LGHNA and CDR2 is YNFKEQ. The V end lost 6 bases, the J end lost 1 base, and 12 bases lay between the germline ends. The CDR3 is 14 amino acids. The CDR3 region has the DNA TGTGCCAGCAGTTACGACAGAACGAACACTGAAGCTTTCTTT. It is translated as CASSYDRTNTEAFF.

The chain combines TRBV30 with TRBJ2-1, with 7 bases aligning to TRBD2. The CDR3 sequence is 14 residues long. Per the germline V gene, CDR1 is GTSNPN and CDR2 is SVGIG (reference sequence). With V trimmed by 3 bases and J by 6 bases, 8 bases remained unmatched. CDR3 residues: CAWRKDSGLNEQFF. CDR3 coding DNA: TGTGCCTGGAGAAAGGATAGCGGGCTCAATGAGCAGTTCTTC.

The DNA for the CDR3 is TGTGCCAGCTCATCGTCCCTTGGGGGCTCTACCGGGGAGCTGTTTTTT. Translating gives CASSSSLGGSTGELFF. The V and J genes are TRBV18 and TRBJ2-2, with a weak D call TRBD1 (6 bases). Trimming removed 5 bases at V and 5 bases at J, with 18 bases between. Germline V lookup: CDR1 KGHSH, CDR2 LQKENI. There are 16 residues in the CDR3.

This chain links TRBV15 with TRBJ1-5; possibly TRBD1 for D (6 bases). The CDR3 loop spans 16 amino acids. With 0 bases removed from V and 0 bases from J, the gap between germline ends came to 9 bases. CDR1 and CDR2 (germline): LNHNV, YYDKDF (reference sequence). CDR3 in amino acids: CATSREGQYSNQPQHF. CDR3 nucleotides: TGTGCCACCAGCAGAGAGGGACAATATAGCAATCAGCCCCAGCATTTT. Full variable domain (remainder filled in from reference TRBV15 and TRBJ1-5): DAMVIQNPRYQVTQFGKPVTLSCSQTLNHNVMYWYQQKSSQAPKLLFHYYDKDFNNEADTPDNFQSRRPNTSFCFLDIRSPGLGDTAMYLCATSREGQYSNQPQHFGDGTRLSIL.

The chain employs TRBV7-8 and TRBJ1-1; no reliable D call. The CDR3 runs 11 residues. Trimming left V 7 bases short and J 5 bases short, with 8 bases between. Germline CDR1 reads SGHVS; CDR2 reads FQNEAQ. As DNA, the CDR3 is TGTGCCAGCACCTTCGGGACTGAAGCTTTCTTT. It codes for CASTFGTEAFF.

As DNA, the CDR3 is TGTGCCAGTAGTATTAGTCAGGGGAACACCGGGGAGCTGTTTTTT. Its protein product is CASSISQGNTGELFF. The gene calls are TRBV19 and TRBJ2-2; D might be TRBD1 (5 bases). Germline V CDR1 and CDR2: LNHDA, SQIVND (reference sequence). The V end lost 3 bases, the J end lost 1 base, and 9 bases lay between the germline ends. The CDR3 consists of 15 residues.

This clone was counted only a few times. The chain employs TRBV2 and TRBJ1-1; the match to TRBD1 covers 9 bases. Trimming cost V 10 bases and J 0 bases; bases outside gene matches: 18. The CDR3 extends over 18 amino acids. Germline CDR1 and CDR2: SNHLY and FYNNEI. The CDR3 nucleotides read TGTGCCATTGTCGATTTTGGACAGGGGAGTAGAATGAACACTGAAGCTTTCTTT. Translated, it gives CAIVDFGQGSRMNTEAFF.

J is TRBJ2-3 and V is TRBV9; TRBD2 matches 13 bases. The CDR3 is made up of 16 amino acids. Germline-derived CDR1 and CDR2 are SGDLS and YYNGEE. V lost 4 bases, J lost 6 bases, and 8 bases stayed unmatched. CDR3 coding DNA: TGTGCCAGCAGCCCCACCGGGACTAGCGGGGTGGATACGCAGTATTTT. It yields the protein CASSPTGTSGVDTQYF.

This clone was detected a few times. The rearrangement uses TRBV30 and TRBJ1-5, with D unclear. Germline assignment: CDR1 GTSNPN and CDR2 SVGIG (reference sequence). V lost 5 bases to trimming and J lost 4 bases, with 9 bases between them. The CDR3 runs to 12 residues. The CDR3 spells CAWGGLNQPQHF. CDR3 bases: TGTGCCTGGGGTGGACTGAATCAGCCCCAGCATTTT.

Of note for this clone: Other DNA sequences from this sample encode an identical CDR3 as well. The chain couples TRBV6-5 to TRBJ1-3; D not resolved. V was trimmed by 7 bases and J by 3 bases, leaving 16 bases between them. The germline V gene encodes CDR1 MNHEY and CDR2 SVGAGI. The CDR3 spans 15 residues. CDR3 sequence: CASKRGLQDGNTIYF. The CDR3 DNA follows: TGTGCCAGCAAGCGGGGTCTTCAAGATGGAAACACCATATATTTT.

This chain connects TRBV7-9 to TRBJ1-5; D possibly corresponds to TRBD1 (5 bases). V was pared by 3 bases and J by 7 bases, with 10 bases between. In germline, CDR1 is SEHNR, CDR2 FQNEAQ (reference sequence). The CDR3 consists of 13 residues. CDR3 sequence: CASSFLGGQPQHF. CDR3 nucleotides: TGTGCCAGCAGCTTTCTCGGGGGGCAGCCCCAGCATTTT.

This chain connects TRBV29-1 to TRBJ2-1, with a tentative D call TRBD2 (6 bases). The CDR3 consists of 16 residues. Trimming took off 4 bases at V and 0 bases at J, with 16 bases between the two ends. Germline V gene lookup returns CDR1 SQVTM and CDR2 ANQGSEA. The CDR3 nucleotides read TGCAGCGTTGGAGGTTTGGAGGGTAGCTCCTACAATGAGCAGTTCTTC. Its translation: CSVGGLEGSSYNEQFF.

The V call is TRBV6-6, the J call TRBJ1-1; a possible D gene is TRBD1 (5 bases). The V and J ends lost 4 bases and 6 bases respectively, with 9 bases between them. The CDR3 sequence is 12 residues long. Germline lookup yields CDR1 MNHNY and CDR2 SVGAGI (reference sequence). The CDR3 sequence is CASSSQGSEAFF. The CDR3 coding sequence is TGTGCCAGCAGTTCCCAGGGTTCTGAAGCTTTCTTT.

CDR3 loop: CASSLSGVEQYF. The DNA for the CDR3 is TGCGCCAGCAGCTTGTCCGGGGTCGAGCAGTACTTC. This chain connects TRBV5-1 to TRBJ2-7; D may be TRBD2 (5 bases). The CDR3 totals 12 residues. Germline V gene lookup returns CDR1 SGHRS and CDR2 YFSETQ. The V end was cut by 1 base, the J end by 6 bases, with 8 bases between.

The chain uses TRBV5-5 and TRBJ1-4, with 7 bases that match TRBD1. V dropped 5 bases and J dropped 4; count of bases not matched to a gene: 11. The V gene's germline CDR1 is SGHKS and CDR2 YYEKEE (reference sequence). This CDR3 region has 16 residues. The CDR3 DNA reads TGTGCCAGCAGTTCCACACCGACAGGGTATAATGAAAAACTGTTTTTT. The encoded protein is CASSSTPTGYNEKLFF.